The clone carrying this T cell receptor (beta chain) was picked up a small number of times. This specimen comes from a study of lung T cells in sarcoidosis with Löfgren's syndrome. Across the whole study: Analyses focused on Löfgren's syndrome patients.

TCRdb processed the reads anew with MiXCR; each CDR3 protein has one entry. The sample contains about 63,000 distinct CDR3 sequences, around 20% of which appear only once. Material for sequencing was CD4+ T cells from PBMCs. The sequence derives from a human donor with sarcoidosis (Löfgren's syndrome or another form), or a control subject (not recorded which).

The CDR3 sequence: CASSLETVNEQFF. CDR3 bases: TGCGCCAGCAGCTTGGAAACAGTAAATGAGCAGTTCTTC. The rearrangement links TRBV5-1 to TRBJ2-1; D is ambiguous. V was pared by 0 bases and J by 7 bases, with 8 bases between. CDR1 is SGHRS and CDR2 is YFSETQ in the germline V gene. The CDR3 runs to 13 residues.